This paragraph reports one TCR beta chain. Its antigen is as yet unknown. This entry belongs to a study of CXCR3-negative and CXCR3-positive naive CD8 T cells. Study details: Libraries each contributed about 1.5 +/- 0.3 million TRB reads, for some 130 million in total.

Per germline, CDR1 MNHEY and CDR2 SMNVEV (reference sequence). This CDR3 spans 13 amino acids. It was by 5' RACE with UMI labels that the TRB cDNA libraries were prepared. Each CDR3 protein gets one entry in TCRdb, which reprocessed the 5' RACE reads and gives no DNA. The sample table includes over 100,000 distinct CDR3 sequences. Study results and limitations: After cryopreservation, expression of CXCR3 was partially reduced, and most assays were run with fresh PBMCs. Memory CD8+ T cell repertoires were far less diverse than both naive subsets.

This clonotype was obtained from a human donor in good health. Some clones in this sample may be carry-over from other donors' samples. This chain links TRBV27 with TRBJ2-3; lacking DNA, the TRBD2 call made by TCRdb goes unchecked. Material for sequencing was naive CXCR3- CD8+ T cells from blood. Indicated subset: CD45RO-CCR7+CD27+CD95- naive CD8+ T cells lacking CXCR3 (TNR3-). CDR3 region: CASSLSSLGTQYF.